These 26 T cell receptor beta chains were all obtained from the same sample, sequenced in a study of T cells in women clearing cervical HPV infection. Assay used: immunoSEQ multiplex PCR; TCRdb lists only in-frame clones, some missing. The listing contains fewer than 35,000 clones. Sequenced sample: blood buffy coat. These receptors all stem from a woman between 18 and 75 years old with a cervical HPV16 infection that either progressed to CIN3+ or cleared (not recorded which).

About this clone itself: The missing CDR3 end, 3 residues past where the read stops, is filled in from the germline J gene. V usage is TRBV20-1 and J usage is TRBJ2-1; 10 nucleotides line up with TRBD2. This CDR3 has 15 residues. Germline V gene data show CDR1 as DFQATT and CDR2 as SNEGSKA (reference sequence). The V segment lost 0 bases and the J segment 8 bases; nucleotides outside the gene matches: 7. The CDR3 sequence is CSAREPSGGGYEQFF. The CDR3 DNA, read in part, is TGCAGTGCTAGAGAGCCTAGCGGGGGTGGGTATGAG.

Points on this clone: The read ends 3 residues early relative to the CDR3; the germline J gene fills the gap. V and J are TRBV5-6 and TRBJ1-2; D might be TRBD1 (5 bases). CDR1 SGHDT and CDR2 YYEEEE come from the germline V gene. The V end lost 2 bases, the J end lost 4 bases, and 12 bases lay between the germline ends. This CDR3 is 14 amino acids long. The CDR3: CASSFAGTAYGYTF. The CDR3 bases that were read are TGTGCCAGCAGCTTCGCCGGGACTGCCTATGGC.

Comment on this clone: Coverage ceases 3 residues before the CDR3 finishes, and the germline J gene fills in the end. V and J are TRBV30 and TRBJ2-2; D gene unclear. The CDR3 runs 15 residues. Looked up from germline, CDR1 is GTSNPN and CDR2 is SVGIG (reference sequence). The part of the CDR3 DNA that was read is TGTGCCTGGAGTGTAAAGGGTGCCTATAATTCACCG. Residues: CAWSVKGAYNSP. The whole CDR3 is CAWSVKGAYNSPLFF.

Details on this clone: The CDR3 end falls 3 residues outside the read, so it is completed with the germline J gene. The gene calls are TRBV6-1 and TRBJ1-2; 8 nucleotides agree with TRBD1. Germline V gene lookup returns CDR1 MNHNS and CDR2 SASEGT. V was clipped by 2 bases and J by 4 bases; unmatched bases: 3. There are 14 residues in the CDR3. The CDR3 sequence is CASSERTGRYGYTF. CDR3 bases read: TGTGCCAGCAGTGAACGGACAGGGCGCTATGGC.

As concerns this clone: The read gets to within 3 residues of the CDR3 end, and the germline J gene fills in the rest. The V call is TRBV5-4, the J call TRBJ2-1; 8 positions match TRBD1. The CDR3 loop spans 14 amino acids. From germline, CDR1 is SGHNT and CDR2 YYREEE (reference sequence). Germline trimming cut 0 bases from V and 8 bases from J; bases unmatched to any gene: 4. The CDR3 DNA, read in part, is TGTGCCAGCAGCTTGGAAACAGGGGGTGATGAG. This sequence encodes CASSLETGGDE. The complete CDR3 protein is CASSLETGGDEQFF.

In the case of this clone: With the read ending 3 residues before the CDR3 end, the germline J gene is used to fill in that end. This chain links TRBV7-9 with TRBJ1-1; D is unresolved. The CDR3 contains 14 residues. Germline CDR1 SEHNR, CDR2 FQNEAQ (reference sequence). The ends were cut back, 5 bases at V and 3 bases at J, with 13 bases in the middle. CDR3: CASSLDSFHTEAFF. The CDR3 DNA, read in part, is TGTGCCAGCAGCCTCGACTCCTTCCACACTGAA.

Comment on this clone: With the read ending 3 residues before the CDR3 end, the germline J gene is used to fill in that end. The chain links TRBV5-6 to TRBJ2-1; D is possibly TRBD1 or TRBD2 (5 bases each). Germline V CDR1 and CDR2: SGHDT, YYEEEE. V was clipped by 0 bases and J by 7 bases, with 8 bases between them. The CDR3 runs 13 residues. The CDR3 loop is CASSLGGANEQFF. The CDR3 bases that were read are TGTGCCAGCAGCTTGGGAGGGGCAAATGAG. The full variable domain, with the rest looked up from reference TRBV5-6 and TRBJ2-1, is DAGVTQSPTHLIKTRGQQVTLRCSPKSGHDTVSWYQQALGQGPQFIFQYYEEEERQRGNFPDRFSGHQFPNYSSELNVNALLLGDSALYLCASSLGGANEQFFGPGTRLTVL.

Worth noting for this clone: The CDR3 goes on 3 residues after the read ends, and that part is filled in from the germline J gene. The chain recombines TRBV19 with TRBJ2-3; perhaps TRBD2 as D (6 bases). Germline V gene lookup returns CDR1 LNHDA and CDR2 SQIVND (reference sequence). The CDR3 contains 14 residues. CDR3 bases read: TGTGCCAGTAGTCCCGGACTATACCAAGAGACG. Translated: CASSPGLYQET. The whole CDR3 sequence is CASSPGLYQETQYF.

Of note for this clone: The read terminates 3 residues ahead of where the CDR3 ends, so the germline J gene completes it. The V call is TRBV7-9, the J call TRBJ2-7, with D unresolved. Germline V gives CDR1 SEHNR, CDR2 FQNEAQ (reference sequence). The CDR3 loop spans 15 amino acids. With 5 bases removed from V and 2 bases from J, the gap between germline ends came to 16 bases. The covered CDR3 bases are TGTGCCAGCAGCCCCGGAGCAAGAGCGCCCTACGAG. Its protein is CASSPGARAPYE. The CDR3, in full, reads CASSPGARAPYEQYF.

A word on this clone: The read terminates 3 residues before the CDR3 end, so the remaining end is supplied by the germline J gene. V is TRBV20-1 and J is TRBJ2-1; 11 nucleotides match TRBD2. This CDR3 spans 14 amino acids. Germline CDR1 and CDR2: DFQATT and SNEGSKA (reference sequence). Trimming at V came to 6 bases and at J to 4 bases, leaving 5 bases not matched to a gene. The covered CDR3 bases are TGCAGTGCCGTCGGGACTAGCGGATACAATGAG. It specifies CSAVGTSGYNE. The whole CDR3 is CSAVGTSGYNEQFF.

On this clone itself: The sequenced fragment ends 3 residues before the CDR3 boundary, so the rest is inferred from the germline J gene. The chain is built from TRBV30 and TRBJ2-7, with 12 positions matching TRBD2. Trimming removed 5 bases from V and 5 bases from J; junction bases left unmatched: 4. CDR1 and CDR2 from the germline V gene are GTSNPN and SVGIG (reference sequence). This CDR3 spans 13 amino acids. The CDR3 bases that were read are TGTGCCTGGCGGACTAGCGGGAACCACGAG. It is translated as CAWRTSGNHE. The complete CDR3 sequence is CAWRTSGNHEQYF.

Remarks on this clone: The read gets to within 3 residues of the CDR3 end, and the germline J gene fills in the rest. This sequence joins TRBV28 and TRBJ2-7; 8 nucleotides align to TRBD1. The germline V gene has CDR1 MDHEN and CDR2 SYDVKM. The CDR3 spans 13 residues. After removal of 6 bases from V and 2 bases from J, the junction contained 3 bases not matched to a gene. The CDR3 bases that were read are TGTGCCAGCAGGAAACAGGGGGCCTACGAG. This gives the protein CASRKQGAYE. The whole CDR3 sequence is CASRKQGAYEQYF.

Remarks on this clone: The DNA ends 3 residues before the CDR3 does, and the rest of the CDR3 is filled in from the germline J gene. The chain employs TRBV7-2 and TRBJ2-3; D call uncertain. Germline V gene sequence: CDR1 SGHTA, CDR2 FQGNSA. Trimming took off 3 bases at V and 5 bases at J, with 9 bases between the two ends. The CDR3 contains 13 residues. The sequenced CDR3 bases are TGTGCCAGCAGCTTGCTAGGCGGAGATACG. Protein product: CASSLLGGDT. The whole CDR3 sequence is CASSLLGGDTQYF.

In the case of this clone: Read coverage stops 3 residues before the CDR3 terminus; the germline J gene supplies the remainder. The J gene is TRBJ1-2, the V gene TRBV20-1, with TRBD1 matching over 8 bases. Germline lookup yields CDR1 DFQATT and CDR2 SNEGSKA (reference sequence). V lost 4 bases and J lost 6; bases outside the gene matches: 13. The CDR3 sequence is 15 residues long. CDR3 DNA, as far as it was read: TGCAGTGCTACTCCACGCCCAGGGGGCGCGAATGGC. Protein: CSATPRPGGANG. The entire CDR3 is CSATPRPGGANGYTF.

The CDR3 DNA, read in part, is TGTGCCTGGAGTCCGGACAGGGTAGAGACG. Its protein product is CAWSPDRVET. The entire CDR3 reads CAWSPDRVETQYF. This chain connects TRBV30 to TRBJ2-3; the match to TRBD1 covers 8 bases. Coverage ceases 3 residues before the CDR3 finishes, and the germline J gene fills in the end. This CDR3 comprises 13 residues. Germline V gives CDR1 GTSNPN, CDR2 SVGIG (reference sequence). The entire variable domain, with the rest obtained from reference TRBV30 and TRBJ2-3, is as follows: SQTIHQWPATLVQPVGSPLSLECTVEGTSNPNLYWYRQAAGRGLQLLFYSVGIGQISSEVPQNLSASRPQDRQFILSSKKLLLSDSGFYLCAWSPDRVETQYFGPGTRLTVL.

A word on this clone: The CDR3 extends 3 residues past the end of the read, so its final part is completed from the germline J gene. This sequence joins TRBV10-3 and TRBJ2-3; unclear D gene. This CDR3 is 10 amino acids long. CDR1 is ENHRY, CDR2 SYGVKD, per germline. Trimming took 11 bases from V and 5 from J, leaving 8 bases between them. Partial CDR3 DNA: TGTGCCGCGAAGGGAGATACG. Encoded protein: CAAKGDT. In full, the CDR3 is CAAKGDTQYF.

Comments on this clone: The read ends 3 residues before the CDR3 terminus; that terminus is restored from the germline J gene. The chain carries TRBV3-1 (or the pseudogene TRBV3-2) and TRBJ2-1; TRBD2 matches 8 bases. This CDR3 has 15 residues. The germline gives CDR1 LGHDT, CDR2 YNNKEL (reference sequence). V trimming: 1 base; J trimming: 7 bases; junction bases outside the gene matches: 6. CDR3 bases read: TGTGCCAGCAGCCAAGGCGGGGGGCCACGGAATGAG. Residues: CASSQGGGPRNE. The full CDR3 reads CASSQGGGPRNEQFF.

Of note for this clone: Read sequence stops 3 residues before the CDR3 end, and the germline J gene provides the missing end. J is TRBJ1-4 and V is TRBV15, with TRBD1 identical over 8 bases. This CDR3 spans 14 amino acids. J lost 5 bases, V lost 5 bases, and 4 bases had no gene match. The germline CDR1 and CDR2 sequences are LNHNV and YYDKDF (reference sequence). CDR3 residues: CATSPRQGNEKLFF. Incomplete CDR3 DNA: TGTGCCACCAGCCCACGACAGGGGAATGAAAAA. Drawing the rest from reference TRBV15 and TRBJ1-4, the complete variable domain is DAMVIQNPRYQVTQFGKPVTLSCSQTLNHNVMYWYQQKSSQAPKLLFHYYDKDFNNEADTPDNFQSRRPNTSFCFLDIRSPGLGDTAMYLCATSPRQGNEKLFFGSGTQLSVL.

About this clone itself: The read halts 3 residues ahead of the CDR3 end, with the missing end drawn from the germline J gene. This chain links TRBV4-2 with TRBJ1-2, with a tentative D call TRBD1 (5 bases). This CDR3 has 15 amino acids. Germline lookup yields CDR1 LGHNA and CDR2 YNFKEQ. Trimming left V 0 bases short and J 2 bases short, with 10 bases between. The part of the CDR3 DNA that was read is TGTGCCAGCAGCCAAGAACAGGTACGGAACTATGGC. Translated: CASSQEQVRNYG. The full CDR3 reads CASSQEQVRNYGYTF.

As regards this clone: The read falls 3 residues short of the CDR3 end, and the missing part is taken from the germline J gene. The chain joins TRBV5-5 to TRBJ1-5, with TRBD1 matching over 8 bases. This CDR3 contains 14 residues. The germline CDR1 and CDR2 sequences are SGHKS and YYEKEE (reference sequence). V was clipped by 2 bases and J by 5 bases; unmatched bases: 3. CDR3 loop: CASSFSGGDQPQHF. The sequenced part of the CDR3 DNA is TGTGCCAGCAGCTTTTCAGGGGGCGATCAGCCC.

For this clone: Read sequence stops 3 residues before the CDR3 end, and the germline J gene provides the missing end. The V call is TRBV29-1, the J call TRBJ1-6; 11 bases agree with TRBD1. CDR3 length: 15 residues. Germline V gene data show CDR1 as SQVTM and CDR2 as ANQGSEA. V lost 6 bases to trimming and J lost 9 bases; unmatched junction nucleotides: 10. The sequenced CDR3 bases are TGCAGCGTGGGGACAGGGGGTCCGGAGGGTTCACCC. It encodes CSVGTGGPEGSP. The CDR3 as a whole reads CSVGTGGPEGSPLHF.

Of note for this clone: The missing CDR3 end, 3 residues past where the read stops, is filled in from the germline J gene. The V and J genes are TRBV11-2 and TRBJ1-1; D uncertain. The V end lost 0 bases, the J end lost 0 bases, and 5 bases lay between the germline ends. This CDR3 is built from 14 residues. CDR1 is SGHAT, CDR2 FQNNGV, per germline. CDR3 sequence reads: CASSLDSVNTEAFF. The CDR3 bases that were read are TGTGCCAGCAGCTTAGATAGCGTGAACACTGAA. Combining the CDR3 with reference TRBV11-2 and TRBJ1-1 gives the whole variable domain EAGVAQSPRYKIIEKRQSVAFWCNPISGHATLYWYQQILGQGPKLLIQFQNNGVVDDSQLPKDRFSAERLKGVDSTLKIQPAKLEDSAVYLCASSLDSVNTEAFFGQGTRLTVV.

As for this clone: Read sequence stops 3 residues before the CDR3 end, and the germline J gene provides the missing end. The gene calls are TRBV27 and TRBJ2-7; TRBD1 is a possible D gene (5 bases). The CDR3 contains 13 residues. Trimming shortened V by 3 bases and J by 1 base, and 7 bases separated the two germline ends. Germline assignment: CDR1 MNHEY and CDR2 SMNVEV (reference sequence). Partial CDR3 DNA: TGTGCCAGCAGTTTGACAGTTTCCTACGAG. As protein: CASSLTVSYE. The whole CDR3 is CASSLTVSYEQYF.

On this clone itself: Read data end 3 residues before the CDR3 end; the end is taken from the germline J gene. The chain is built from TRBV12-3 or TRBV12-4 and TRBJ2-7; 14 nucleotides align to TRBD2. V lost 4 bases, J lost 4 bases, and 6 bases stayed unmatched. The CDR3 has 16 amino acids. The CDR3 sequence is CASSSGLAGASYEQYF. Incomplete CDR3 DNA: TGTGCCAGCAGTTCGGGACTAGCGGGAGCTAGTTACGAG.

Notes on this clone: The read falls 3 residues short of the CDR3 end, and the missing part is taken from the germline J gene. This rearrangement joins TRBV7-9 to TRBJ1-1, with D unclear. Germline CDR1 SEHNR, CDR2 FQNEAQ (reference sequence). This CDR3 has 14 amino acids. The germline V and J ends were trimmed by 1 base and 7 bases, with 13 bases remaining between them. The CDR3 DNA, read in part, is TGTGCCAGCAGCTTAGGTCTGAAGATCGGTGAA. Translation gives CASSLGLKIGE. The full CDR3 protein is CASSLGLKIGEAFF.

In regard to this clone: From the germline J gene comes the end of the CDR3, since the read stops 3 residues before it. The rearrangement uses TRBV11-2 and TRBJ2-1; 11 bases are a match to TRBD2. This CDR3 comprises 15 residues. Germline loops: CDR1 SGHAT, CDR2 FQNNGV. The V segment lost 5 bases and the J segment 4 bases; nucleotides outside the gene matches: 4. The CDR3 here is CASSRGTSGYNEQFF. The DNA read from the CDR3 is TGTGCCAGCAGCCGTGGGACTAGCGGATACAATGAG.